Sequencing of this TCR beta chain was carried out in a study of blood T cell repertoires in COVID-19. Overall study context: Specimens from acute and convalescent COVID-19 originated in the United States, Italy and Spain. The cDNA or gDNA used as material had been derived from T cells, B-cell-depleted T cells, or PBMCs.

This clone was observed once. Original data processing: Estimation of nucleated cell counts relied on the amplification of reference gene primers. Here immunoSEQ multiplex PCR was the method, and the copy in TCRdb shows in-frame clones only, minus some. The V and J calls and clone size come from that table; D and trimming were worked out from the DNA. The data hold around 290,000 clones, with around 89% observed a single time. Trimming left V 5 bases short and J 7 bases short, with 8 bases between. The CDR3 spans 11 residues. The germline gives CDR1 DFQATT, CDR2 SNEGSKA (reference sequence). The sequenced sample consisted of peripheral blood. The chain combines TRBV20-1 with TRBJ2-2; D remains unclear. This sequence was found in a man between 40 and 49 years old with acute or convalescent COVID-19. CDR3 in amino acids: CSAPSFGELFF. In DNA form, the CDR3 reads TGCAGTGCTCCTAGTTTCGGGGAGCTGTTTTTT.